This entry concerns a single TCR beta chain. The antigen is unknown. V was clipped by 4 bases and J by 4 bases, with 13 bases between them. Per germline, CDR1 SGHDT and CDR2 YYEEEE. The CDR3 has 14 amino acids. Assay: immunoSEQ multiplex PCR; the TCRdb copy retains only in-frame clones and omits some. The table has roughly 500,000 clones, roughly nine tenths seen once. These data come from a study of Ad26.COV2.S vaccination and SARS-CoV-2 variants. Study-wide results and limits: In TCR breadth and depth analyses, total T cell responses may have been underestimated. Marked by substantial breadth, spike-specific CD8+ and CD4+ T cell responses were reportedly seen after vaccination.

Sample treatment: 15 to 20 received Ad26.COV2.S at low or high dose, single or two shots; about 5 received placebo; per-sample allocation not given. The investigators took samples on day 63 after the first vaccine or placebo injection. What was given as vaccine was an Ad26 vector encoding Wuhan-strain SARS-CoV-2 spike. The sequences come from peripheral blood, collected in a trial of Ad26.COV2.S vaccine versus placebo. J is TRBJ2-3 and V is TRBV5-6, with D possibly being TRBD1 (5 bases). This receptor was identified in a person between 18 and 60 years old who received the Ad26.COV2.S COVID-19 vaccine or a placebo. CDR3 region: CASSGLEQADTQYF. The CDR3 DNA reads as TGTGCCAGCAGCGGTCTCGAACAGGCAGATACGCAGTATTTT. Supplemented by reference TRBV5-6 and TRBJ2-3, the full variable domain reads DAGVTQSPTHLIKTRGQQVTLRCSPKSGHDTVSWYQQALGQGPQFIFQYYEEEERQRGNFPDRFSGHQFPNYSSELNVNALLLGDSALYLCASSGLEQADTQYFGPGTRLTVL.